This paragraph reports one TCR beta chain. The method was immunoSEQ multiplex PCR; TCRdb's version includes in-frame clones alone and lacks a portion of them. This table holds 53,000 or so clones, about three quarters found once. This CDR3 is 14 amino acids long. Germline values: CDR1 SQVTM, CDR2 ANQGSEA. The trim removed 6 bases at V and 4 bases at J, leaving 8 bases unmatched. The data are from a study of blood T cell repertoires in COVID-19. Study details: Sources were T cells, B-cell-depleted T cells, or PBMCs; the material itself was cDNA or gDNA.

The V gene is TRBV29-1, the J gene TRBJ1-2, with 10 nucleotides matching TRBD1. The receptor was derived from a man between 65 and 85 years old with active or convalescent COVID-19. Sequenced material: peripheral blood. As DNA, the CDR3 is TGCAGCGTCTCCCCGACAGGGGGCGTCTATGGCTACACCTTC. It is translated as CSVSPTGGVYGYTF.